This entry describes one T cell receptor (beta chain). The data are from a study of blood T cell repertoires in COVID-19. About the research overall: PBMCs, B-cell-depleted T cells, or T cells provided the cDNA or gDNA that made up the material.

Losses at the gene ends were 2 bases for V and 6 bases for J; bases not matched to a gene: 1. Germline assignment: CDR1 KGHDR and CDR2 SFDVKD. This CDR3 is 15 amino acids long. Under the authors' procedure: Cell counts per sample came from amplifying reference gene primers. The assay was immunoSEQ multiplex PCR, and TCRdb's table has in-frame clones only and misses some. The D gene and trimming were derived from the DNA, and the V and J assignments and clone size from that table. This repertoire shows 290,000 or so clones, 65% to 90% found once; its top ten account for roughly 5%. This chain links TRBV24-1 with TRBJ2-3; TRBD2 agrees at 13 bases. Sequences were obtained from peripheral blood. This sequence originates from a man aged 45-65 years with active or convalescent COVID-19. In nucleotides, the CDR3 is TGTGCCACCAGTGATTCGACTAGCGGGAGGGATACGCAGTATTTT. Protein: CATSDSTSGRDTQYF.